The clone carrying this T cell receptor beta chain was seen just once. The antigen is unknown. Germline V lookup: CDR1 MNHNS, CDR2 SASEGT. This CDR3 is built from 16 residues. Losses at the gene ends were 8 bases for V and 0 bases for J; bases not matched to a gene: 9. Arm-PCR of CDR3 regions and iRepertoire HTBI primers were the basis on which TCR beta libraries were built. TCRdb reprocessed the multiplex PCR reads via MiXCR and lists one record per CDR3 protein. The sample lists about 430,000 distinct CDR3 sequences, over 12% occurring once. This sample is drawn from a study of regulatory T cells in long-lasting Graves disease. Study results and caveats: Repertoires from persistent disease leaned toward TRBV28, TRBJ1-2 and TRBJ2-5.

Sample time point: newly diagnosed GD, antithyroid drugs for less than 3 months. Following extraction of RNA from PBMCs, that RNA was used to make the TCR library. Graves' disease diagnosis was established per American Thyroid Association guidelines. The same data also contributed to another study, on T cells in Graves' hyperthyroidism and ophthalmopathy.

The V and J genes are TRBV6-1 and TRBJ2-1, with 8 bases aligning to TRBD2. The sequence was collected from a woman aged 40 to 50 with Graves disease. The sample in question was peripheral blood mononuclear cells (PBMCs), obtained at new diagnosis, from a patient treated with antithyroid drugs. The CDR3 spells CASCLTGGSSYNEQFF. CDR3 nucleotide sequence: TGTGCCAGCTGTCTAACGGGAGGGAGCTCCTACAATGAGCAGTTCTTC.